One sample yielded the 25 T cell receptor beta chains listed below, sequenced in a study of cytomegalovirus exposure and HLA in healthy donors. The PCR made use of 60 Vbeta and 13 Jbeta primers. Profiling relied on immunoSEQ multiplex PCR, and the TCRdb table lists in-frame clones only, not all of them. The repertoire holds approximately 190,000 clones, with approximately 80% as singletons. Sample: PBMCs. These TCRs come from a woman aged 45-65 years in good health and CMV-seropositive.

V gene TRBV7-2 combines with J gene TRBJ2-4; 15 nucleotides align to TRBD2. Germline V CDR1 and CDR2: SGHTA, FQGNSA. The CDR3 contains 19 residues. V shed 4 bases, J shed 1 base, and the junction held 8 bases outside the gene matches. The CDR3 region has the DNA TGTGCCAGCAGCTCCGGGACTAGCGGGGGGACCGGGGCCAAAAACATTCAGTACTTC. Encoded protein: CASSSGTSGGTGAKNIQYF.

The chain joins TRBV7-9 to TRBJ1-6; possible D gene TRBD1, 6 bases. The germline gives CDR1 SEHNR, CDR2 FQNEAQ (reference sequence). V was pared by 6 bases and J by 0 bases, with 12 bases between. This CDR3 is 16 amino acids long. In DNA form, the CDR3 reads TGTGCCAGCAGTCCTGGACAGAGCTCCTATAATTCACCCCTCCACTTT. Protein: CASSPGQSSYNSPLHF.

The chain couples TRBV6-5 to TRBJ1-3; 7 positions agree with TRBD1. V was clipped by 7 bases and J by 0 bases; unmatched bases: 3. There are 14 residues in the CDR3. In germline, CDR1 is MNHEY, CDR2 SVGAGI. The CDR3 here is CASTRQGSGNTIYF. CDR3 bases: TGTGCCAGCACCCGACAGGGCTCTGGAAACACCATATATTTT.

This chain links TRBV11-2 with TRBJ1-3, with D tentatively TRBD1 (6 bases). From germline, CDR1 is SGHAT and CDR2 FQNNGV. Trimming cost V 5 bases and J 1 base, with 9 bases left between them. This CDR3 region has 14 residues. Here the CDR3 DNA reads TGTGCCAGCAGCAGGACAGATTCTGGAAACACCATATATTTT. Translating it yields CASSRTDSGNTIYF.

The chain has TRBV19 and TRBJ1-2; TRBD1 is a possible D gene (5 bases). Germline assignment: CDR1 LNHDA and CDR2 SQIVND (reference sequence). V lost 7 bases to trimming and J lost 7 bases, with 13 bases between them. This CDR3 comprises 12 residues. In DNA, the CDR3 is TGTGCCAGTACCACCGACAGATCTGGCTACACCTTC. Protein sequence: CASTTDRSGYTF.

The rearrangement joins TRBV11-1 to TRBJ1-2; 11 nucleotides agree with TRBD1. The ends lost 5 bases at V and 5 bases at J; junction bases unmatched: 7. The CDR3 totals 15 residues. Germline CDR1 reads SGHAT; CDR2 reads FQDESV (reference sequence). Written as DNA, the CDR3 is TGTGCCAGCAGCCCAAAAGGACAGGGGGCTTATGGCTACACCTTC. Its protein is CASSPKGQGAYGYTF.

The rearrangement joins TRBV5-4 to TRBJ2-3, with D unclear. Trimming removed 1 base from V and 2 bases from J, with 14 bases in between. Germline CDR1 and CDR2: SGHNT and YYREEE (reference sequence). The CDR3 is 16 amino acids. The CDR3 region has the DNA TGTGCCAGCAGCTTGCAGGTCCATAAGTCCACAGATACGCAGTATTTT. Translating gives CASSLQVHKSTDTQYF.

The chain joins TRBV30 to TRBJ1-1; possibly TRBD1 for D (6 bases). Trimming pared 7 bases from V and 5 bases from J, leaving 20 bases between. The CDR3 is 14 residues long. Germline-derived CDR1 and CDR2 are GTSNPN and SVGIG (reference sequence). The CDR3 loop reads CASGRRGEMTEAFF. DNA of the CDR3: TGTGCCTCGGGCCGCAGGGGTGAGATGACTGAAGCTTTCTTT.

This clone was observed a handful of times. This chain links TRBV5-6 with TRBJ2-7; D is unclear. V shed 3 bases and J shed 6 bases, with 10 bases lying between them. Germline CDR1 SGHDT, CDR2 YYEEEE. This CDR3 spans 12 amino acids. The CDR3 protein is CASSSAVGEQYF. CDR3 nucleotide sequence: TGTGCCAGCAGCTCCGCGGTGGGCGAGCAGTACTTC.

About this clone: This CDR3 is also generated by other DNA sequences in the sample. This chain joins TRBV7-2 and TRBJ1-2; TRBD1 might be the D (6 bases). Trimming stripped 1 base from V and 8 bases from J, with 8 bases between. Germline assignment: CDR1 SGHTA and CDR2 FQGNSA. The CDR3 length is 12 residues. The DNA for the CDR3 is TGTGCCAGCAGCTTAGGTGGGGGCGGCTACACCTTC. Protein sequence: CASSLGGGGYTF. The full variable domain, completed using reference TRBV7-2 and TRBJ1-2, is GAGVSQSPSNKVTEKGKDVELRCDPISGHTALYWYRQSLGQGLEFLIYFQGNSAPDKSGLPSDRFSAERTGGSVSTLTIQRTQQEDSAVYLCASSLGGGGYTFGSGTRLTVV.

The chain employs TRBV30 and TRBJ1-4; TRBD1 aligns across 7 bases. This CDR3 has 15 amino acids. The V gene's germline CDR1 is GTSNPN and CDR2 SVGIG (reference sequence). Unmatched junction bases numbered 10, after V lost 2 bases and J lost 7 bases. CDR3 loop: CAWSIRTGLSEKLFF. CDR3 DNA: TGTGCCTGGAGTATCCGGACAGGATTGAGTGAAAAACTGTTTTTT.

This clone was detected once. As DNA, the CDR3 is TGCGCCAGCAGCTTGGCGGGGGTAGAGCAGTTCTTC. It codes for CASSLAGVEQFF. This chain links TRBV5-1 with TRBJ2-1; tentative D call: TRBD2 (6 bases). CDR1 is SGHRS, CDR2 YFSETQ, per germline. The CDR3 is 12 residues long. Trimming cost V 0 bases and J 10 bases, with 8 bases left between them.

This chain connects TRBV4-3 to TRBJ1-1, with D perhaps TRBD1 (6 bases). The CDR3 length is 15 residues. Germline CDR1 LGHNA, CDR2 YSLEER. V was trimmed by 0 bases and J by 6 bases, leaving 14 bases between them. The CDR3 sequence is CASSQDLRGRAEAFF. In DNA, the CDR3 is TGCGCCAGCAGCCAAGATCTCAGGGGCCGCGCTGAAGCTTTCTTT.

The table lists this clone with a count of one. The chain links TRBV28 to TRBJ2-1; 10 bases line up with TRBD2. Germline trimming cut 3 bases from V and 12 bases from J; bases unmatched to any gene: 11. The CDR3 has 15 residues. Germline CDR1 and CDR2: MDHEN and SYDVKM. The DNA for the CDR3 is TGTGCCAGCAGTTTGGGTAGCGGGGGGCCTAAGGGGCAGTTCTTC. Protein: CASSLGSGGPKGQFF.

The chain joins TRBV9 to TRBJ2-7; 7 positions agree with TRBD1. This CDR3 has 17 amino acids. V shed 1 base, J shed 2 bases, and the junction held 12 bases outside the gene matches. CDR1 is SGDLS and CDR2 is YYNGEE in the germline V gene. Written as DNA, the CDR3 is TGTGCCAGCAGCGTAAAGAACACCGGGACAGCAACCTACGAGCAGTACTTC. Amino acids: CASSVKNTGTATYEQYF.

The chain recombines TRBV7-3 with TRBJ2-1, with 11 bases aligning to TRBD2. Trimming took 6 bases from V and 8 from J; bases not matched to a gene: 9. CDR1 SGHTA and CDR2 FQGTGA come from the germline V gene. CDR3 length: 15 residues. The CDR3 DNA follows: TGTGCCAGCAGTTACTATAGCGGGGGGGCCCATGAGCAGTTCTTC. This codes for CASSYYSGGAHEQFF.

This clone came up once. This chain links TRBV5-8 with TRBJ2-7; 7 bases match TRBD2. Germline V gene data show CDR1 as SGHTS and CDR2 as YDEGEE. The V gene end was trimmed by 4 bases and the J gene end by 0 bases; junction bases not matched to a gene: 7. The CDR3 loop spans 15 amino acids. The CDR3 coding sequence is TGTGCCAGCAGCCGGATGGGGGGGAGCTCCTACGAGCAGTACTTC. Amino acids: CASSRMGGSSYEQYF.

As to this clone: One end of the junction is discordant with germline, which a read error may explain. The chain links TRBV10-3 to TRBJ2-7, with 7 bases matching TRBD1. CDR3 length: 14 residues. Germline CDR1 ENHRY, CDR2 SYGVKD. CDR3 sequence: CASSYRGPPYEQYF. For the CDR3, the DNA is TGTGCCAGCAGTTACAGGGGACCCCCCTACGAGCAGTACTTC.

For this clone: At one boundary the junction diverges from the germline segment, which might be a read error. The chain uses TRBV5-1 and TRBJ2-1, with D tentatively TRBD2 (6 bases). This CDR3 contains 15 residues. Germline V lookup: CDR1 SGHRS, CDR2 YFSETQ. In DNA form, the CDR3 reads TGCGTCAGCGGTCGGGACTCTAGCTCCTACAATGAGCAGTTCTTC. It specifies CVSGRDSSSYNEQFF.

This clone was seen a few times. V and J are TRBV19 and TRBJ1-1; 7 bases align to TRBD1. The CDR3 sequence is 17 residues long. Per the germline V gene, CDR1 is LNHDA and CDR2 is SQIVND (reference sequence). Unmatched junction bases numbered 24, after V lost 6 bases and J lost 11 bases. CDR3: CASRTGWAHPDGRAAFF. CDR3 nucleotides: TGTGCCAGTAGGACAGGGTGGGCCCACCCTGATGGTCGCGCGGCTTTCTTT.

This chain links TRBV14 with TRBJ2-5, with 10 positions matching TRBD2. The germline V gene has CDR1 SGHDN and CDR2 FVKESK. CDR3 length: 16 residues. J gave up 2 bases and V 1 base, and 4 bases lay outside the gene matches. Written as DNA, the CDR3 is TGTGCCAGCAGCCAAGTAGCGGGGGGACCTCAAGAGACCCAGTACTTC. This sequence encodes CASSQVAGGPQETQYF.

The chain couples TRBV6-1 to TRBJ2-2; tentatively, D is TRBD1 (5 bases). The V end was cut by 7 bases, the J end by 3 bases, with 12 bases between. Germline V gene data show CDR1 as MNHNS and CDR2 as SASEGT. The CDR3 extends over 14 amino acids. CDR3 in DNA: TGTGCCAGCAACCCCGGCAGGGACACCGGGGAGCTGTTTTTT. Amino acid sequence: CASNPGRDTGELFF.

The rearrangement uses TRBV5-6 and TRBJ1-4, with 8 bases lining up with TRBD1. CDR1 and CDR2 (germline): SGHDT, YYEEEE. This CDR3 spans 15 amino acids. Germline trimming cut 0 bases from V and 10 bases from J; bases unmatched to any gene: 8. This CDR3 reads CASSLGTGPFGKLFF. The CDR3 coding sequence is TGTGCCAGCAGCTTGGGGACAGGGCCTTTTGGAAAACTGTTTTTT.

The chain has TRBV6-1 and TRBJ2-7, with 8 nucleotides matching TRBD2. Trimming took 8 bases from V and 2 from J; bases not matched to a gene: 8. This CDR3 is built from 14 residues. CDR1 and CDR2 from the germline V gene are MNHNS and SASEGT. The CDR3 coding sequence is TGTGCCAGCCCAGCCAGCGGGGGAGCCTACGAGCAGTACTTC. Translation gives CASPASGGAYEQYF.

The V gene is TRBV10-3, the J gene TRBJ1-2, with D uncertain. The ends were cut back, 3 bases at V and 4 bases at J, with 12 bases in the middle. Germline CDR1 is ENHRY and CDR2 is SYGVKD. The CDR3 is 14 amino acids. CDR3 region: CAISESGRSYGYTF. As DNA, the CDR3 is TGTGCCATCAGTGAATCAGGTCGATCCTATGGCTACACCTTC.